This entry describes one T cell receptor (beta chain). An input of 0.5 to 1 ug of RNA was subjected to reverse transcription using random hexamers. TCRdb reprocessed the immunoSEQ multiplex PCR reads with MiXCR, giving one entry per CDR3 protein. The sample contains roughly 140,000 distinct CDR3 sequences, about 95% of which appear only once. The sample comes from a study of CD8 T cells in Susac syndrome. Sequencing of TCR beta drew on CD8+ and CD4+ T cells from blood. Negative magnetic isolation gave CD8+ and CD4+ cells; FACS enriched CD8+ TEMRA. With 3 bases removed from V and 1 base from J, the gap between germline ends came to 11 bases. Germline-derived CDR1 and CDR2 are SGHTA and FQGNSA. The CDR3 consists of 15 residues.

The sequence was obtained from a human donor with Susac syndrome. The chain uses TRBV7-2 and TRBJ2-3; D unclear. What was sequenced was CD4+ T cells from PBMCs. Written as DNA, the CDR3 is TGTGCCAGCAGCTTCGGTCTGAGAGGCACAGATACGCAGTATTTT. It translates to CASSFGLRGTDTQYF.